The TCR beta chain described here comes from a study of cytomegalovirus exposure and HLA in healthy donors. The donors were members of the validation cohort, which comprised 120 subjects and was separate from the first cohort of 666 subjects. This CDR3 has 15 amino acids. V dropped 0 bases and J dropped 6 bases, with 11 bases sitting between them. From germline, CDR1 is LGHNA and CDR2 YSLEER. TCRdb keeps only in-frame clones here, not all; method: immunoSEQ multiplex PCR. There are approximately 260,000 clones in the sample; 80% to 90% occur only once, and about 1% lies in the top ten. With regard to this clone: Its target is not known.

Findings and limits, study-wide: Specificity of a few CMV-associated chains for CMV antigens was verified in vitro.

This receptor was taken from a woman under 30 in good health and CMV-seronegative. The sample was PBMCs. The gene calls are TRBV4-3 and TRBJ2-2, with D tentatively TRBD1 (5 bases). CDR3: CASSQELGPSGELFF. The CDR3 nucleotides are TGCGCCAGCAGCCAAGAATTGGGGCCCTCCGGGGAGCTGTTTTTT.